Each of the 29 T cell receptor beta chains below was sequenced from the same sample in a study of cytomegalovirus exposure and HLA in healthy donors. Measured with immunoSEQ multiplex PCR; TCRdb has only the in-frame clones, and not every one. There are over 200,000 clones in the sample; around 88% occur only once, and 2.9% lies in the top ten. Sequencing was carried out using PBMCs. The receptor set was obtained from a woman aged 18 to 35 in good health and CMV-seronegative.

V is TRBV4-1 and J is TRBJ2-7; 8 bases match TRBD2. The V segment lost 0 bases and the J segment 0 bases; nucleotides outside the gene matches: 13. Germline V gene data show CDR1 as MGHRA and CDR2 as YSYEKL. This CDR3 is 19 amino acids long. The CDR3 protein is CASSQETEAGDTFSYEQYF. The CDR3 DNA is TGCGCCAGCAGCCAAGAGACGGAAGCGGGGGATACCTTCTCCTACGAGCAGTACTTC.

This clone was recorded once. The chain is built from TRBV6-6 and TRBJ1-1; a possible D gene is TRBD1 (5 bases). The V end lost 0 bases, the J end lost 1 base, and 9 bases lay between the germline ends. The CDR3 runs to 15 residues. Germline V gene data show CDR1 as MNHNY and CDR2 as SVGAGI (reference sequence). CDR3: CASSYSRGWNTEAFF. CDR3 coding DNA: TGTGCCAGCAGTTACTCTAGGGGTTGGAACACTGAAGCTTTCTTT.

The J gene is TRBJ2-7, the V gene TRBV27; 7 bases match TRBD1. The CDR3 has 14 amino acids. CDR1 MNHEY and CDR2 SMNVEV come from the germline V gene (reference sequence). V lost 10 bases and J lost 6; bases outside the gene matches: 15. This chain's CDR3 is CATGEGGTTLEQYF. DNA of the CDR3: TGTGCCACCGGAGAAGGGGGCACCACCCTCGAGCAGTACTTC.

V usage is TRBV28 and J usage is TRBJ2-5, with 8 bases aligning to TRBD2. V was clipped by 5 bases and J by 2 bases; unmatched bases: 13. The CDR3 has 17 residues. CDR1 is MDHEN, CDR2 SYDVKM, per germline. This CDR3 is CASSPAGVLDWQETQYF. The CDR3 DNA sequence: TGTGCCAGCAGTCCAGCGGGAGTATTAGACTGGCAAGAGACCCAGTACTTC. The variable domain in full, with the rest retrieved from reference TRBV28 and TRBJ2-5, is DVKVTQSSRYLVKRTGEKVFLECVQDMDHENMFWYRQDPGLGLRLIYFSYDVKMKEKGDIPEGYSVSREKKERFSLILESASTNQTSMYLCASSPAGVLDWQETQYFGPGTRLLVL.

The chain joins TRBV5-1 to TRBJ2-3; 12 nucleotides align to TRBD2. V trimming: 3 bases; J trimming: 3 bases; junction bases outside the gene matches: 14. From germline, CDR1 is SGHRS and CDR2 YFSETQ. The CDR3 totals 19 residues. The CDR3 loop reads CASSSDPPSGGVETDTQYF. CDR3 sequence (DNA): TGCGCCAGCAGCTCGGACCCTCCTAGCGGGGGGGTGGAGACAGATACGCAGTATTTT.

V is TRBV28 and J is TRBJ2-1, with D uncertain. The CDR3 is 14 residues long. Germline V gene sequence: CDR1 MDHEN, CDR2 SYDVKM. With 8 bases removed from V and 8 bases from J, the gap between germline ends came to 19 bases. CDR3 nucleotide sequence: TGTGCCAGCGGAGCCTTAGGAGTCGCCGATGAGCAGTTCTTC. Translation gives CASGALGVADEQFF. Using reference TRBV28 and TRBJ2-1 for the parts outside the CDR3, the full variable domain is DVKVTQSSRYLVKRTGEKVFLECVQDMDHENMFWYRQDPGLGLRLIYFSYDVKMKEKGDIPEGYSVSREKKERFSLILESASTNQTSMYLCASGALGVADEQFFGPGTRLTVL.

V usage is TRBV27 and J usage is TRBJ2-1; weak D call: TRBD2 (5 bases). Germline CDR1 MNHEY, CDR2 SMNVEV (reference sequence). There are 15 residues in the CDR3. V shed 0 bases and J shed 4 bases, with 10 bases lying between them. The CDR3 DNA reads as TGTGCCAGCAGTTTATCACCGGGGTTATACAATGAGCAGTTCTTC. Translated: CASSLSPGLYNEQFF.

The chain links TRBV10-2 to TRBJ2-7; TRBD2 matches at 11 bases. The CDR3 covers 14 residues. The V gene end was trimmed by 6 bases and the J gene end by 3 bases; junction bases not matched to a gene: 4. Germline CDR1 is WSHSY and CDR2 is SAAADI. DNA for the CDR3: TGCGCCAGCAGACTAGCGGGAGACAGCTACGAGCAGTACTTC. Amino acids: CASRLAGDSYEQYF.

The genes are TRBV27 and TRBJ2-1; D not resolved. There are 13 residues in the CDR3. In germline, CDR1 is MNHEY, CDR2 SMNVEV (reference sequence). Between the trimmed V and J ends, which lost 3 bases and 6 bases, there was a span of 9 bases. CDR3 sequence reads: CASSFPGFNEQFF. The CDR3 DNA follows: TGTGCCAGCAGTTTCCCCGGGTTCAATGAGCAGTTCTTC.

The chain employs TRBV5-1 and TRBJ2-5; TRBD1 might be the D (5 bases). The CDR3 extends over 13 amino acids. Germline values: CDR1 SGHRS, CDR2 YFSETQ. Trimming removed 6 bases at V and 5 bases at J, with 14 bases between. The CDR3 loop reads CASTPSTVETQYF. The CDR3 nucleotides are TGCGCCAGCACCCCTTCGACAGTGGAGACCCAGTACTTC. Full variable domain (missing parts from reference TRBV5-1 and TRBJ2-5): KAGVTQTPRYLIKTRGQQVTLSCSPISGHRSVSWYQQTPGQGLQFLFEYFSETQRNKGNFPGRFSGRQFSNSRSEMNVSTLELGDSALYLCASTPSTVETQYFGPGTRLLVL.

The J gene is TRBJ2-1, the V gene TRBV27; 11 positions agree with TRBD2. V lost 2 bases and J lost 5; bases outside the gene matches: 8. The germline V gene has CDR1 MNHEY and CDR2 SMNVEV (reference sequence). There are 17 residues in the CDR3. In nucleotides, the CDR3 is TGTGCCAGCAGTTTACGCCCGGGACTAGCGGTCCACAATGAGCAGTTCTTC. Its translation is CASSLRPGLAVHNEQFF.

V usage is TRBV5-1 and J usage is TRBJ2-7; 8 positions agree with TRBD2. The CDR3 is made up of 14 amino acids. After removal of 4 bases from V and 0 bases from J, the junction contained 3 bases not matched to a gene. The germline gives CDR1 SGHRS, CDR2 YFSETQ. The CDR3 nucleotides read TGCGCCAGCAGCCGAAGCGGGAGCTCCTACGAGCAGTACTTC. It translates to CASSRSGSSYEQYF.

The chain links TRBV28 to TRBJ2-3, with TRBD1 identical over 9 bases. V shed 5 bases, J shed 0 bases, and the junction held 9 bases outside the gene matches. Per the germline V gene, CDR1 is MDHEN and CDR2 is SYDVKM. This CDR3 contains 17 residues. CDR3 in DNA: TGTGCCAGCAGTCCAACGCACAGGGGGCCCAGCACAGATACGCAGTATTTT. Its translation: CASSPTHRGPSTDTQYF.

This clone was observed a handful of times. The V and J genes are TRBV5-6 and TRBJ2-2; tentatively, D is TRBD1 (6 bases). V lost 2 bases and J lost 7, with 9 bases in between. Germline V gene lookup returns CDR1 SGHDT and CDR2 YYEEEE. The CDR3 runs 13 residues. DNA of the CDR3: TGTGCCAGCAGCTTTGCAGGGGTCGGGGAGCTGTTTTTT. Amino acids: CASSFAGVGELFF.

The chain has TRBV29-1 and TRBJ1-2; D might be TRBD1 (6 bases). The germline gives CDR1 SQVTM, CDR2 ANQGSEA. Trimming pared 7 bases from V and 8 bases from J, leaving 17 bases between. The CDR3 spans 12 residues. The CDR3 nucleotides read TGCAGCGCGCTAGGGGGGGGGCCCGGCTACACCTTC. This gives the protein CSALGGGPGYTF.

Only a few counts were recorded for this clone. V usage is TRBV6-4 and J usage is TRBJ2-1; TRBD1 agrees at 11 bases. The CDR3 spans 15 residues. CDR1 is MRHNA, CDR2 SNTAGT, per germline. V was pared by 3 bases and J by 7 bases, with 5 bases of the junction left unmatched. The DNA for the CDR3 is TGTGCCAGCAGTGAAGGGACAGGGGGTATAAATGAGCAGTTCTTC. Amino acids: CASSEGTGGINEQFF.

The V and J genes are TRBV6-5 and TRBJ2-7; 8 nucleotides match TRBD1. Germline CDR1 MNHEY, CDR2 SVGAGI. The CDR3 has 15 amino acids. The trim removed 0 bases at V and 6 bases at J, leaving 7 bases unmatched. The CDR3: CASSYSSTGAGEQYF. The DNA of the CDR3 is TGTGCCAGCAGTTACTCGTCGACAGGGGCCGGCGAGCAGTACTTC.

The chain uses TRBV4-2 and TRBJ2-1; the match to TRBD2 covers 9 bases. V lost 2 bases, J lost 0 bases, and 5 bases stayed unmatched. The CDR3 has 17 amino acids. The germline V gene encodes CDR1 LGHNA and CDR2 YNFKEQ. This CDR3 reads CASSQPSSGSSYNEQFF. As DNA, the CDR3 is TGTGCCAGCAGCCAACCGAGTAGCGGGAGCTCCTACAATGAGCAGTTCTTC.

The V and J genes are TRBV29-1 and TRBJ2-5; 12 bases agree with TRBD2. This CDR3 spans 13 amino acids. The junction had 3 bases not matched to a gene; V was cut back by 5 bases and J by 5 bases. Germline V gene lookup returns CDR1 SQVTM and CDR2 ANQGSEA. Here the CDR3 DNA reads TGCAGCGTTAGACTAGCGGGAGCGGAGACCCAGTACTTC. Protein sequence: CSVRLAGAETQYF.

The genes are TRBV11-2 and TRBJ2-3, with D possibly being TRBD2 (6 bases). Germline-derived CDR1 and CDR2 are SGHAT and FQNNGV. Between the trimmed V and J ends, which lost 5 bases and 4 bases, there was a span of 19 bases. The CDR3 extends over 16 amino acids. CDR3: CASSLTRGSGADTQYF. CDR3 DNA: TGTGCCAGCAGCCTAACACGGGGGAGTGGGGCAGATACGCAGTATTTT.

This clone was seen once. The CDR3 region has the DNA TGTGCCAGCAGTTCCCGGGACAGGAAACGCTACGAGCAGTACTTC. This sequence encodes CASSSRDRKRYEQYF. The genes are TRBV28 and TRBJ2-7; 8 bases are shared with TRBD1. Losses at the gene ends were 4 bases for V and 3 bases for J; bases not matched to a gene: 8. Per the germline V gene, CDR1 is MDHEN and CDR2 is SYDVKM. The CDR3 consists of 15 residues.

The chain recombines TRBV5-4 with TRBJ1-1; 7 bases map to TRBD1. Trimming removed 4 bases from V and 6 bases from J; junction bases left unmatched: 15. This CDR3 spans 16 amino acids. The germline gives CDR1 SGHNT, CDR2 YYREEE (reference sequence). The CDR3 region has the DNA TGTGCCAGCAGCAAACATCAGGGGGGTATAGACCCTGAAGCTTTCTTT. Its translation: CASSKHQGGIDPEAFF.

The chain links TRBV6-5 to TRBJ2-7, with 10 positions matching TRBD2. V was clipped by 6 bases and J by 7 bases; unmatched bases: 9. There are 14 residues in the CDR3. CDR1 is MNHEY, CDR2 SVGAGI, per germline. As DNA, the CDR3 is TGTGCCAGCAGAGCGGGAGGGCGCTTAGGGGAGCAGTACTTC. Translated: CASRAGGRLGEQYF.

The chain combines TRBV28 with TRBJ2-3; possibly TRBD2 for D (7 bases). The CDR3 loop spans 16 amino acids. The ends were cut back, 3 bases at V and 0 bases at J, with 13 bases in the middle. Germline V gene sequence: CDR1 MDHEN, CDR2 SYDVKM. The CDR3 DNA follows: TGTGCCAGCAGTTTGCTTGGGGGGGCTAGCACAGATACGCAGTATTTT. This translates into CASSLLGGASTDTQYF.

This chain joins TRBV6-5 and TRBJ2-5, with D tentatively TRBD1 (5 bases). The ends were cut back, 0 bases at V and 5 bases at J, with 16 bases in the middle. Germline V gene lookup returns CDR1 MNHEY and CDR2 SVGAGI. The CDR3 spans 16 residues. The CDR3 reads CASSYSGASLGETQYF. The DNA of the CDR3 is TGTGCCAGCAGTTACTCAGGGGCTAGTTTGGGTGAGACCCAGTACTTC.

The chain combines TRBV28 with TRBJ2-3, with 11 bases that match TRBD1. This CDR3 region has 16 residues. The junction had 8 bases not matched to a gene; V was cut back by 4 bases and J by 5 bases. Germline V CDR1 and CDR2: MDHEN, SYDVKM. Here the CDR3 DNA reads TGTGCCAGCAGTTCCACCGGACAGGGGGCGCGAGATACGCAGTATTTT. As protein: CASSSTGQGARDTQYF.

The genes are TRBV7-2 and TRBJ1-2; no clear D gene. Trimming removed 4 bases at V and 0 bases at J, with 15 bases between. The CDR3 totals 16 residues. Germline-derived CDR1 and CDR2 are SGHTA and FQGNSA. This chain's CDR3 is CASSSYPWSANYGYTF. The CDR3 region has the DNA TGTGCCAGCAGCTCATACCCCTGGTCAGCTAACTATGGCTACACCTTC.

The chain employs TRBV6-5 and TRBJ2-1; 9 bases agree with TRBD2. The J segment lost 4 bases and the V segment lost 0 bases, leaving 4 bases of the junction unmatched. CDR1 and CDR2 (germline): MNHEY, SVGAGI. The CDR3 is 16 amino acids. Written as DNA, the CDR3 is TGTGCCAGCAGTTACTCGAGCGGGAGGAATTACAATGAGCAGTTCTTC. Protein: CASSYSSGRNYNEQFF.

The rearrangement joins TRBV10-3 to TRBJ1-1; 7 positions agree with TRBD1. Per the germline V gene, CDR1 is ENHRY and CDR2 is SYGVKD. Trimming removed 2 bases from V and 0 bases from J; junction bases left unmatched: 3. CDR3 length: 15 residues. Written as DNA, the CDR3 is TGTGCCATCAGTGAGATGACAGGGATGAACACTGAAGCTTTCTTT. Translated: CAISEMTGMNTEAFF.